Sequencing of this T cell receptor beta chain was carried out in a study of neurological immune-mediated disorders. This clonotype was detected many times. In germline, CDR1 is DFQATT, CDR2 SNEGSKA (reference sequence). This CDR3 is 14 amino acids long. V lost 3 bases and J lost 3, with 14 bases in between. The time point denotes: longitudinal time-point 3. TCRdb reprocessed the 5' RACE reads via MiXCR and lists one record per CDR3 protein. Among approximately 100,000 distinct CDR3 sequences listed, roughly 10% were seen once. Source material: PBMCs. V and J are TRBV20-1 and TRBJ2-5, with D perhaps TRBD2 (7 bases). The source of this sequence is a female donor with HTLV-1-associated myelopathy (HAM/TSP). Here the CDR3 reads CSARRRGPKETQYF. As DNA, the CDR3 is TGCAGTGCTAGGAGGCGGGGGCCCAAAGAGACCCAGTACTTC.